Presented here are 3 T cell receptor beta chains from one specimen sequenced in a study of Tregs in tolerant kidney transplant recipients. Sequenced by immunoSEQ multiplex PCR; TCRdb stores in-frame clones only, minus some. Of fewer than 65,000 clones in the sample, 70% to 90% were seen once. The sequenced sample was Tregs from blood, obtained before the transplant. All receptors derive from a human donor who received a combined kidney and bone marrow transplant.

The V call is TRBV28, the J call TRBJ2-7; D is ambiguous. CDR1 and CDR2 (germline): MDHEN, SYDVKM. V was clipped by 4 bases and J by 4 bases, with 20 bases between them. This CDR3 is built from 16 residues. The CDR3 DNA follows: TGTGCCAGCAGTTCCTCCCCTGGGTGGGAAATATACGAGCAGTACTTC. This translates into CASSSSPGWEIYEQYF.

This rearrangement joins TRBV6-5 to TRBJ1-2; no clear D. This CDR3 contains 15 residues. V was shortened by 2 bases and J by 1 base, with 11 bases between the two germline ends. The germline CDR1 and CDR2 sequences are MNHEY and SVGAGI. The CDR3 DNA reads TGTGCCAGCAGTTACGGGGTCCCGGGTAACTATGGCTACACCTTC. Its translation is CASSYGVPGNYGYTF.

The CDR3 spells CASSPPGIAGVGNEQFF. The CDR3 nucleotides read TGTGCCAGCAGCCCTCCGGGGATAGCGGGGGTTGGCAATGAGCAGTTCTTC. V gene TRBV7-2 combines with J gene TRBJ2-1; 9 bases agree with TRBD2. Germline loops: CDR1 SGHTA, CDR2 FQGNSA. The J segment lost 6 bases and the V segment lost 5 bases, leaving 14 bases of the junction unmatched. The CDR3 spans 17 residues. The entire variable domain, with the rest obtained from reference TRBV7-2 and TRBJ2-1, is as follows: GAGVSQSPSNKVTEKGKDVELRCDPISGHTALYWYRQSLGQGLEFLIYFQGNSAPDKSGLPSDRFSAERTGGSVSTLTIQRTQQEDSAVYLCASSPPGIAGVGNEQFFGPGTRLTVL.